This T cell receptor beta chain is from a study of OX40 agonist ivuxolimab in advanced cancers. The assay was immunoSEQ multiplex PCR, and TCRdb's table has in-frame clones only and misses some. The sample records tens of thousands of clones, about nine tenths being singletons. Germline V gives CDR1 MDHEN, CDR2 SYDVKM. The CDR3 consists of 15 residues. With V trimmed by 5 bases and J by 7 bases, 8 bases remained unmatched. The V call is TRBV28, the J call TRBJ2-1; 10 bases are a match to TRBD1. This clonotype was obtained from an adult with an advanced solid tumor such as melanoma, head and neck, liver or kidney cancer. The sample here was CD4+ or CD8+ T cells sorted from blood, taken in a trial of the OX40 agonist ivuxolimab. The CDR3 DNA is TGTGCCAGCAGTCCGGGACAGGGGACGTGGAATGAGCAGTTCTTC. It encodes CASSPGQGTWNEQFF.